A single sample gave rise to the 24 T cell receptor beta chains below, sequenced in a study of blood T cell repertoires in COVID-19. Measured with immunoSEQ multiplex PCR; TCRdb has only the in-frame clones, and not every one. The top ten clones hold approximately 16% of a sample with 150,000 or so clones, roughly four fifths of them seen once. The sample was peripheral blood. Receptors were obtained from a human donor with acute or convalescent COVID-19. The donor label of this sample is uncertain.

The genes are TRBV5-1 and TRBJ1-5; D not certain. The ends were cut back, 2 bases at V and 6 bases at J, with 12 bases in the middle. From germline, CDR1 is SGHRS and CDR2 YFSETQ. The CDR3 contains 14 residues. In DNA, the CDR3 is TGCGCCAGCAGCTTAGCTTTGGGAGGTCAGCCCCAGCATTTT. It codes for CASSLALGGQPQHF. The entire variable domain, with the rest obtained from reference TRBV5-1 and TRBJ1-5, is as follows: KAGVTQTPRYLIKTRGQQVTLSCSPISGHRSVSWYQQTPGQGLQFLFEYFSETQRNKGNFPGRFSGRQFSNSRSEMNVSTLELGDSALYLCASSLALGGQPQHFGDGTRLSIL.

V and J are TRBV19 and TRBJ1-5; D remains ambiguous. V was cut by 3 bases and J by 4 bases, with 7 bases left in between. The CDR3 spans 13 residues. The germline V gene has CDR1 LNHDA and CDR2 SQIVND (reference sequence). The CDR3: CASSIAGNQPQHF. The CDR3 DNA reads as TGTGCCAGTAGTATCGCCGGGAATCAGCCCCAGCATTTT.

The chain's CDR3 is CASRTRHSPSNTEAFF. The CDR3 region has the DNA TGTGCCAGCAGAACACGACACAGCCCCTCGAACACTGAAGCTTTCTTT. The chain employs TRBV25-1 and TRBJ1-1; D is unclear. The V gene lost 6 bases and the J gene lost 1 base, with 18 bases spanning the gap. Germline assignment: CDR1 MGHDK and CDR2 SYGVNS. The CDR3 is made up of 16 amino acids.

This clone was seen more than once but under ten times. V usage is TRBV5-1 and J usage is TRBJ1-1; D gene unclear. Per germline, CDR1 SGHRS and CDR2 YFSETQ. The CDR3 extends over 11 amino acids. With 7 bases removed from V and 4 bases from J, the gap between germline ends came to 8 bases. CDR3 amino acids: CASAGFTEAFF. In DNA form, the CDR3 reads TGCGCCAGCGCGGGGTTCACTGAAGCTTTCTTT.

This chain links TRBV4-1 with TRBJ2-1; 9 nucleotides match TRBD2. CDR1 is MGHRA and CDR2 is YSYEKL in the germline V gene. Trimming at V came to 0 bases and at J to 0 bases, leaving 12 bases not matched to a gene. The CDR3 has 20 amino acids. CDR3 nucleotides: TGCGCCAGCAGCCAAGAGGAGCGGGGGGCCGTAATATTCTCCTACAATGAGCAGTTCTTC. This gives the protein CASSQEERGAVIFSYNEQFF.

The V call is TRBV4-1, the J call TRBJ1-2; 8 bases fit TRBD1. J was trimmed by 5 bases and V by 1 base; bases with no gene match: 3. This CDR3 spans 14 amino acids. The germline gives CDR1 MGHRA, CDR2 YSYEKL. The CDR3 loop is CASSQAGGYYGYTF. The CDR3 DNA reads TGCGCCAGCAGCCAAGCAGGGGGCTATTATGGCTACACCTTC.

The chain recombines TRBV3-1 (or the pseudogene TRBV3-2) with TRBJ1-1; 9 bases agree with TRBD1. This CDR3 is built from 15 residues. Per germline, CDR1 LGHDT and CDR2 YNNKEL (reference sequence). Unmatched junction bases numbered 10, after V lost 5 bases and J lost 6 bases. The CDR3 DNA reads TGTGCCAGCAGCGTAGGGGACAGGGAAGTAGCTGAAGCTTTCTTT. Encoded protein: CASSVGDREVAEAFF.

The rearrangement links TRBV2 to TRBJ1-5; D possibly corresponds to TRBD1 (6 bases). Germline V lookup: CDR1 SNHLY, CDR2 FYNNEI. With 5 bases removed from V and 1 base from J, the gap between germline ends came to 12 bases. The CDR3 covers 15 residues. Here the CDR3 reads CASSTGQLSNQPQHF. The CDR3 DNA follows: TGTGCCAGCAGTACCGGACAGTTGAGCAATCAGCCCCAGCATTTT.

CDR3: CASQGGETQYF. DNA for the CDR3: TGTGCCAGCCAGGGCGGAGAGACCCAGTACTTC. The gene calls are TRBV2 and TRBJ2-5; weak D call: TRBD1 (5 bases). CDR3 length: 11 residues. Trimming cost V 8 bases and J 4 bases, with 8 bases left between them. Germline lookup yields CDR1 SNHLY and CDR2 FYNNEI.

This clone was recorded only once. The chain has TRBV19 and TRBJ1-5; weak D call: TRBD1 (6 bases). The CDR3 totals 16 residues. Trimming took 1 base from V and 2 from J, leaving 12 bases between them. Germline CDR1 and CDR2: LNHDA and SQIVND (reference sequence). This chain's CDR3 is CASSIVWGGGNQPQHF. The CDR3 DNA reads TGTGCCAGTAGTATAGTATGGGGGGGCGGCAATCAGCCCCAGCATTTT. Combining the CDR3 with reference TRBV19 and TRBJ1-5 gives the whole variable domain DGGITQSPKYLFRKEGQNVTLSCEQNLNHDAMYWYRQDPGQGLRLIYYSQIVNDFQKGDIAEGYSVSREKKESFPLTVTSAQKNPTAFYLCASSIVWGGGNQPQHFGDGTRLSIL.

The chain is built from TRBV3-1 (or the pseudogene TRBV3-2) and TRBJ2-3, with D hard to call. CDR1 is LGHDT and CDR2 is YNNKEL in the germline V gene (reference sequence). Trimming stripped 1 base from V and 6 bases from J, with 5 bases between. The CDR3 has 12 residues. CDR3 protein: CASSQVEDTQYF. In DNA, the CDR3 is TGTGCCAGCAGCCAAGTGGAGGATACGCAGTATTTT.

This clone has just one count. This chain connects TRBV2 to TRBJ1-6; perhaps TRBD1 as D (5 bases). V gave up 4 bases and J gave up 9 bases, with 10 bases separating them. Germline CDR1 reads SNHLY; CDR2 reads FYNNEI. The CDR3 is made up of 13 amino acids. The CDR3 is CASSVLGGSPLHF. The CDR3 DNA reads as TGTGCCAGCAGTGTCCTCGGGGGTTCACCCCTCCACTTT.

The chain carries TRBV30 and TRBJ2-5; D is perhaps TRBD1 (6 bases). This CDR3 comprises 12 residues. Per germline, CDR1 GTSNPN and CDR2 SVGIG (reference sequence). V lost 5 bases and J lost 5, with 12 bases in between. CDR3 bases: TGTGCCTGGTCGACAGGTGCGGAGACCCAGTACTTC. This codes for CAWSTGAETQYF.

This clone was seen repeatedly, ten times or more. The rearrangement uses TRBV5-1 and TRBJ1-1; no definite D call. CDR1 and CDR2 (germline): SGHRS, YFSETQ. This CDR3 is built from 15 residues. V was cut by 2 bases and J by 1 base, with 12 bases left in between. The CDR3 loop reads CASSFEEVGNTEAFF. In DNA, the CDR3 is TGCGCCAGCAGCTTTGAGGAGGTGGGGAACACTGAAGCTTTCTTT.

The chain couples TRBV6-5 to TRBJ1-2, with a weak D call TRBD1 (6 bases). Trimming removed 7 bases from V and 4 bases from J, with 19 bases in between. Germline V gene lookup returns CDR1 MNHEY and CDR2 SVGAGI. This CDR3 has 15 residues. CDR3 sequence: CASTEGRGTPYGYTF. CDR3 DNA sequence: TGTGCCAGCACCGAGGGTCGAGGGACACCCTATGGCTACACCTTC.

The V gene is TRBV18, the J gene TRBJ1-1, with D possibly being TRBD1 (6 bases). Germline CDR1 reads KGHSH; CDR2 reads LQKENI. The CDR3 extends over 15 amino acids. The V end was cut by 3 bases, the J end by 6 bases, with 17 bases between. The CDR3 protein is CASSPVGQHGAEAFF. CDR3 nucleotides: TGTGCCAGCTCACCGGTTGGACAGCATGGCGCTGAAGCTTTCTTT.

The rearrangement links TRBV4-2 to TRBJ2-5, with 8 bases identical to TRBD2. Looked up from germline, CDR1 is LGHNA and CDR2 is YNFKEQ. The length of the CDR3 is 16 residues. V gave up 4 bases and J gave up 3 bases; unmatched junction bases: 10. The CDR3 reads CASSLGAAGAEETQYF. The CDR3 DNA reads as TGTGCCAGCAGCCTGGGGGCAGCGGGGGCCGAAGAGACCCAGTACTTC.

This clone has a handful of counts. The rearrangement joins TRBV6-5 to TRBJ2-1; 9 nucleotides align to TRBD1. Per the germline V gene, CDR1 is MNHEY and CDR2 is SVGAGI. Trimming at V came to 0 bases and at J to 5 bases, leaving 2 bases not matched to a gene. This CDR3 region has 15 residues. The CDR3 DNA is TGTGCCAGCAGTTACTCCCGGACAGGGGACAATGAGCAGTTCTTC. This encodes CASSYSRTGDNEQFF.

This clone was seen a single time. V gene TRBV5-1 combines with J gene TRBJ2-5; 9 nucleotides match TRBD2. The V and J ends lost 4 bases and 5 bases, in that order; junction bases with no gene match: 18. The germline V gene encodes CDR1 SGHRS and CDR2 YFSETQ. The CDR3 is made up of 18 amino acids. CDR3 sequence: CASSRGLAHLSGLETQYF. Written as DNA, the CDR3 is TGCGCCAGCAGCAGGGGACTAGCCCACCTCTCCGGGTTGGAGACCCAGTACTTC.

The CDR3 sequence: CAWTRPGGAEAFF. CDR3 nucleotides: TGTGCCTGGACCCGACCCGGGGGGGCTGAAGCTTTCTTT. The chain couples TRBV30 to TRBJ1-1, with D perhaps TRBD1 (5 bases). CDR1 GTSNPN and CDR2 SVGIG come from the germline V gene (reference sequence). V gave up 4 bases and J gave up 6 bases, with 15 bases separating them. The length of the CDR3 is 13 residues. Filled out from reference TRBV30 and TRBJ1-1, the complete variable domain reads SQTIHQWPATLVQPVGSPLSLECTVEGTSNPNLYWYRQAAGRGLQLLFYSVGIGQISSEVPQNLSASRPQDRQFILSSKKLLLSDSGFYLCAWTRPGGAEAFFGQGTRLTVV.

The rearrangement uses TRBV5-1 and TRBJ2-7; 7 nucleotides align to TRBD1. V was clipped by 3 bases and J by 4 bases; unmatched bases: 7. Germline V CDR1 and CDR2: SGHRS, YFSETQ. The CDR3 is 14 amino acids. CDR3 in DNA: TGCGCCAGCAGCTCGATTGGGACAGTGTACGAGCAGTACTTC. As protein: CASSSIGTVYEQYF.

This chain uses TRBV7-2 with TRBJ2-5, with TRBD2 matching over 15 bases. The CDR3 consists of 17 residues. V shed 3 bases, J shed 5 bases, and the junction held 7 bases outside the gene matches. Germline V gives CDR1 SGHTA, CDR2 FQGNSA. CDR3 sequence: CASSFGLAGGPIETQYF. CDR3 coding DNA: TGTGCCAGCAGCTTCGGACTAGCGGGGGGGCCTATCGAGACCCAGTACTTC.

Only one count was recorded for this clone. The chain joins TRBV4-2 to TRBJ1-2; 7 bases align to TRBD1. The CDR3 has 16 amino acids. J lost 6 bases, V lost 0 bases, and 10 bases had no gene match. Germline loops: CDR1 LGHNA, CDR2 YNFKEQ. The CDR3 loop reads CASSQDPGQGVNGYTF. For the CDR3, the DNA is TGTGCCAGCAGCCAAGACCCCGGTCAGGGGGTGAATGGCTACACCTTC.

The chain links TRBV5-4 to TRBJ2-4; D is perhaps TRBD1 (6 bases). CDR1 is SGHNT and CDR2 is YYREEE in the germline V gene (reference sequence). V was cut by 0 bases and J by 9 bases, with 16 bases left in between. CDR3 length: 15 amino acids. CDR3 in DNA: TGTGCCAGCAGCTTGGACGGGACAACTTTCGGCATTCAGTACTTC. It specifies CASSLDGTTFGIQYF. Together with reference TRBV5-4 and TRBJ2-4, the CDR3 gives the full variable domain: ETGVTQSPTHLIKTRGQQVTLRCSSQSGHNTVSWYQQALGQGPQFIFQYYREEENGRGNFPPRFSGLQFPNYSSELNVNALELDDSALYLCASSLDGTTFGIQYFGAGTRLSVL.